These 10 T cell receptor beta chains came from one sample sequenced in a study of cytomegalovirus exposure and HLA in healthy donors. With 60 Vbeta and 13 Jbeta primers, the PCR was carried out. Sequencing was performed with immunoSEQ multiplex PCR; in TCRdb, only in-frame clones are kept and a portion is missing. This table has more than 55,000 clones, 80% appearing once. The sample comprised PBMCs. These TCRs come from a woman aged 35 to 49 in good health and CMV-seronegative.

The rearrangement links TRBV18 to TRBJ2-4, with D uncertain. The CDR3 runs to 14 residues. Germline V gene data show CDR1 as KGHSH and CDR2 as LQKENI. Trimming removed 0 bases from V and 8 bases from J, with 11 bases in between. The CDR3 DNA sequence: TGTGCCAGCTCACCACCGTTTAGTTCCGACATTCAGTACTTC. This codes for CASSPPFSSDIQYF.

The J gene is TRBJ2-2, the V gene TRBV4-1; 8 bases match TRBD1. V trimming: 4 bases; J trimming: 2 bases; junction bases outside the gene matches: 6. CDR1 and CDR2 (germline): MGHRA, YSYEKL. The CDR3 runs 16 residues. CDR3 in amino acids: CASSPIDRGNTGELFF. The CDR3 region has the DNA TGCGCCAGCAGCCCAATTGACAGGGGCAACACCGGGGAGCTGTTTTTT.

The rearrangement joins TRBV28 to TRBJ2-7; 9 nucleotides line up with TRBD2. CDR1 is MDHEN and CDR2 is SYDVKM in the germline V gene. V lost 8 bases, J lost 5 bases, and 4 bases stayed unmatched. There are 12 residues in the CDR3. CDR3 sequence: CASSWTSDEQYF. The CDR3 DNA reads TGTGCCAGCTCCTGGACTAGCGACGAGCAGTACTTC. The full variable domain, in which reference TRBV28 and TRBJ2-7 provide the parts outside the CDR3, is DVKVTQSSRYLVKRTGEKVFLECVQDMDHENMFWYRQDPGLGLRLIYFSYDVKMKEKGDIPEGYSVSREKKERFSLILESASTNQTSMYLCASSWTSDEQYFGPGTRLTVT.

This clone showed up just once. The chain employs TRBV5-1 and TRBJ1-5, with TRBD1 identical over 9 bases. J lost 3 bases, V lost 4 bases, and 5 bases had no gene match. The CDR3 is made up of 15 amino acids. In germline, CDR1 is SGHRS, CDR2 YFSETQ. Written as DNA, the CDR3 is TGCGCCAGCAGCCCGGGGACAGGGTACAATCAGCCCCAGCATTTT. Encoded protein: CASSPGTGYNQPQHF.

V is TRBV4-1 and J is TRBJ1-5, with 8 bases identical to TRBD1. CDR3 length: 19 residues. CDR1 is MGHRA, CDR2 YSYEKL, per germline. V was clipped by 0 bases and J by 4 bases; unmatched bases: 14. The CDR3 nucleotides read TGCGCCAGCAGCCAAGATAGTCGGGAGACAGGGGTCTTTAATCAGCCCCAGCATTTT. Translation: CASSQDSRETGVFNQPQHF.

The chain joins TRBV28 to TRBJ1-2; D is possibly TRBD1 (5 bases). With 5 bases removed from V and 7 bases from J, the gap between germline ends came to 17 bases. Germline values: CDR1 MDHEN, CDR2 SYDVKM. The CDR3 runs to 14 residues. In nucleotides, the CDR3 is TGTGCCAGCAGTCCCATTCTCCGGGGGGTTGGCTACACCTTC. Amino acid sequence: CASSPILRGVGYTF.

This chain joins TRBV28 and TRBJ2-7; 8 nucleotides match TRBD1. CDR1 and CDR2 (germline): MDHEN, SYDVKM. The CDR3 length is 12 residues. J gave up 5 bases and V 6 bases, and 3 bases lay outside the gene matches. In nucleotides, the CDR3 is TGTGCCAGCAGCCAGACAGGGGACGAGCAGTACTTC. This encodes CASSQTGDEQYF.

The chain employs TRBV19 and TRBJ2-1; D is undetermined. V was pared by 1 base and J by 4 bases, with 8 bases between. Germline V lookup: CDR1 LNHDA, CDR2 SQIVND (reference sequence). The CDR3 sequence is 14 residues long. This CDR3 is CASSIAVLYNEQFF. The CDR3 DNA reads TGTGCCAGTAGTATAGCGGTACTTTACAATGAGCAGTTCTTC.

This clone came up a few times. This chain links TRBV4-1 with TRBJ2-1; TRBD2 matches 9 bases. The CDR3 spans 18 residues. In germline, CDR1 is MGHRA, CDR2 YSYEKL. Trimming cost V 2 bases and J 8 bases; bases outside gene matches: 16. The CDR3 reads CASSQTPPGLALRYEQFF. The CDR3 DNA reads TGCGCCAGCAGCCAAACCCCCCCTGGACTAGCGCTAAGGTATGAGCAGTTCTTC.

J is TRBJ2-7 and V is TRBV21-1; the table's D call, TRBD2, was not checked against the DNA. TRBV21-1 is shown as a pseudogene. This CDR3 is built from 16 residues. The CDR3 nucleotides read TGTGCCAGCAGCAAAGTAAGGCGGCAAAGCTCCTACGAGCAGTACTTC. It encodes CASSKVRRQSSYEQYF.